A single T cell receptor (beta chain) is shown here with its context. Naive CD8 cells lacked CD45RO and underwent positive selection for CCR7, leaving out terminally differentiated effector memory CD45RA+ cells. Some clones are missing from TCRdb's copy, which holds only in-frame ones; the method was immunoSEQ multiplex PCR. Altogether about 680,000 clones are present, approximately 90% being singletons, with the ten largest covering approximately 22%. This specimen comes from a study of shared clonotypes between healthy human individuals. As for the study in general: CD4 naive and CD4 memory each took three plates per donor, while CD8 naive took two and CD8 memory one.

This clonotype originated in a man aged 25 to 45 in good health. Sequenced sample: naive CD8+ T cells sorted from blood.

This CDR3 reads CASSLALAGRTDTQYF. CDR3 in DNA: TGTGCCAGCAGCTTAGCCTTAGCGGGACGGACAGATACGCAGTATTTT. The gene calls are TRBV11-2 and TRBJ2-3; 8 positions agree with TRBD2. From germline, CDR1 is SGHAT and CDR2 FQNNGV. With V trimmed by 1 base and J by 3 bases, 6 bases remained unmatched. This CDR3 is built from 16 residues. Supplemented by reference TRBV11-2 and TRBJ2-3, the full variable domain reads EAGVAQSPRYKIIEKRQSVAFWCNPISGHATLYWYQQILGQGPKLLIQFQNNGVVDDSQLPKDRFSAERLKGVDSTLKIQPAKLEDSAVYLCASSLALAGRTDTQYFGPGTRLTVL.